This TCR beta chain was documented in a study of OX40 agonist ivuxolimab in advanced cancers. In its sample, this clone ranks as medium-sized. The V gene's germline CDR1 is SNHLY and CDR2 FYNNEI. The CDR3 contains 16 residues. The ends lost 6 bases at V and 4 bases at J; junction bases unmatched: 7. The repertoire was sequenced with immunoSEQ multiplex PCR; TCRdb's copy has only in-frame clones and lacks some. Here the sample spans more than 10,000 clones, approximately 84% being singletons. The sequence came from an adult with an advanced solid tumor such as melanoma, head and neck, liver or kidney cancer. The J gene is TRBJ2-3, the V gene TRBV2, with 13 bases aligning to TRBD2. The sample consisted of CD4+ or CD8+ T cells sorted from blood, taken in a trial of the OX40 agonist ivuxolimab. The CDR3: CASRPRLAGGSDTQYF. In DNA form, the CDR3 reads TGTGCCAGCAGGCCTAGACTAGCGGGGGGCTCAGATACGCAGTATTTT.